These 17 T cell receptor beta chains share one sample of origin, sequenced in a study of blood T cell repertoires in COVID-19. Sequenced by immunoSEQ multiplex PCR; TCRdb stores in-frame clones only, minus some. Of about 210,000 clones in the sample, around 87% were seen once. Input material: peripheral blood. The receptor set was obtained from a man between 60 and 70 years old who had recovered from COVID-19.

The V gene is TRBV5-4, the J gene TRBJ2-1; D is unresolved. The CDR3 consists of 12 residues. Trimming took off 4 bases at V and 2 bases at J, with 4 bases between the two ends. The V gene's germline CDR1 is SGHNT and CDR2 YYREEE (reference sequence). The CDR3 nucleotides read TGTGCCAGCAGCATTACCTACAATGAGCAGTTCTTC. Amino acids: CASSITYNEQFF.

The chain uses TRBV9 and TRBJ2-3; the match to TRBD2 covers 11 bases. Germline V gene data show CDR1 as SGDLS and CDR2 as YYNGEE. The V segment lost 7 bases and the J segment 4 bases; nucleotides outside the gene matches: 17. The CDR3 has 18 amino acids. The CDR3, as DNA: TGTGCCAGCTCCTATAGCGGGGGGGACTTCCCAGCGCCAGATACGCAGTATTTT. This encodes CASSYSGGDFPAPDTQYF.

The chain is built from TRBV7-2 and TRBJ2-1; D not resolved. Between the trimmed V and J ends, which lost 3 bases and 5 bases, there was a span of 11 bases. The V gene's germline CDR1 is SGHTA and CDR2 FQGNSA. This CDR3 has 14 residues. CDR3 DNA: TGTGCCAGCAGCTTTAGGAAACAGAACAATGAGCAGTTCTTC. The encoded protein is CASSFRKQNNEQFF.

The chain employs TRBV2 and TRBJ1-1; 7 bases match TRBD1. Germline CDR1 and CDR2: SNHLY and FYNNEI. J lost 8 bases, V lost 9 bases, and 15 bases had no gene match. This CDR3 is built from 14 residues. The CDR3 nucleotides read TGTGCCAGTACCATACAGGGGCCCGGCAGAGAAGCTTTCTTT. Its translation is CASTIQGPGREAFF.

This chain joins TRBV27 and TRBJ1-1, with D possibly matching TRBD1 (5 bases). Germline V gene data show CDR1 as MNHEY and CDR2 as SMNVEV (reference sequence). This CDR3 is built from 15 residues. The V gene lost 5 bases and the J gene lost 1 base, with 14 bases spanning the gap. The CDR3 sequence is CASSLNGGRNTEAFF. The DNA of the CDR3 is TGTGCCAGCAGTCTAAACGGGGGGAGGAACACTGAAGCTTTCTTT.

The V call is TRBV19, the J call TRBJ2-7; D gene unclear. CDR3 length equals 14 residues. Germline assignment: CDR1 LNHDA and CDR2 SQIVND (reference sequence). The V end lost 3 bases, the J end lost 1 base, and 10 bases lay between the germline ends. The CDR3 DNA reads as TGTGCCAGTAGTATCGGTCATTTGTCCTACGAGCAGTACTTC. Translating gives CASSIGHLSYEQYF.

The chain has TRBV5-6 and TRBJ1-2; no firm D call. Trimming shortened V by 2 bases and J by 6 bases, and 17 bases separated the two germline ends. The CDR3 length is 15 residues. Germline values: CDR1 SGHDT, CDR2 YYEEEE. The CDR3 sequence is CASSFVGRAGDGYTF. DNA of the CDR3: TGTGCCAGCAGCTTCGTTGGGAGGGCGGGAGATGGCTACACCTTC.

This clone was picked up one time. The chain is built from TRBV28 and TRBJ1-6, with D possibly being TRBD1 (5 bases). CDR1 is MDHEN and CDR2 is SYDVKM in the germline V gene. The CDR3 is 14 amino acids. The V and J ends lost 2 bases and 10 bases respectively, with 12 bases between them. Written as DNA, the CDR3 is TGTGCCAGCAGTTTAGGGAGGGGAGAGTCACCCCTCCACTTT. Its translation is CASSLGRGESPLHF. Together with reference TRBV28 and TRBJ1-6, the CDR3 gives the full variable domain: DVKVTQSSRYLVKRTGEKVFLECVQDMDHENMFWYRQDPGLGLRLIYFSYDVKMKEKGDIPEGYSVSREKKERFSLILESASTNQTSMYLCASSLGRGESPLHFGNGTRLTVT.

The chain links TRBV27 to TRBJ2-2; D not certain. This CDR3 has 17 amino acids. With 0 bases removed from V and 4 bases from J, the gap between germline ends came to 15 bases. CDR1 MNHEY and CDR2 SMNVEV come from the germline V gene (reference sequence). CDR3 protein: CASSLSIVGPGTGELFF. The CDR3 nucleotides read TGTGCCAGCAGTTTATCGATCGTCGGCCCGGGCACCGGGGAGCTGTTTTTT.

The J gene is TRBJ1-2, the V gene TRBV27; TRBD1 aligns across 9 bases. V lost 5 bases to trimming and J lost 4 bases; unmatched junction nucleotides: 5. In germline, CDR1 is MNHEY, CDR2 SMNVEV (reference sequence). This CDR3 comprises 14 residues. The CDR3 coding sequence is TGTGCCAGCAGTACGGGACAGGGAATCTATGGCTACACCTTC. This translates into CASSTGQGIYGYTF.

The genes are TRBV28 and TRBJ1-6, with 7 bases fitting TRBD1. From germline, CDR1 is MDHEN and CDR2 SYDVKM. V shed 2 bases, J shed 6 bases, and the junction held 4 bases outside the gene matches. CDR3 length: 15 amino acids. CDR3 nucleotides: TGTGCCAGCAGTTTAGAGACAGGGAGTAATTCACCCCTCCACTTT. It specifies CASSLETGSNSPLHF.

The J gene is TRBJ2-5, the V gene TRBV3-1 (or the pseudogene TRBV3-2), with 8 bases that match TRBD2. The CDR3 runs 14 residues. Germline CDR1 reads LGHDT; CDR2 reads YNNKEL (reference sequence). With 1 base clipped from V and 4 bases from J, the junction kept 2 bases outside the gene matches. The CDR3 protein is CASSQGAGGETQYF. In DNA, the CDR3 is TGTGCCAGCAGCCAAGGGGCGGGGGGAGAGACCCAGTACTTC.

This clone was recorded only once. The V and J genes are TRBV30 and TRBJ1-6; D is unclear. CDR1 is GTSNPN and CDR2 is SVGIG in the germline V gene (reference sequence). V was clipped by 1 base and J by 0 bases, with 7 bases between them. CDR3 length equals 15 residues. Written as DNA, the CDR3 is TGTGCCTGGAGTGCGGGGAGCTCCTATAATTCACCCCTCCACTTT. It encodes CAWSAGSSYNSPLHF.

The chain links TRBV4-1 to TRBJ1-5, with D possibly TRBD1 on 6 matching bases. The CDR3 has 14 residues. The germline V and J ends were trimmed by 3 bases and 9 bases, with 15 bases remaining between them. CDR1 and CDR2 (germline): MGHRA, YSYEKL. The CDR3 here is CASSQGQGLGPQHF. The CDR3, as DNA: TGCGCCAGCAGCCAGGGACAAGGATTAGGGCCCCAGCATTTT.

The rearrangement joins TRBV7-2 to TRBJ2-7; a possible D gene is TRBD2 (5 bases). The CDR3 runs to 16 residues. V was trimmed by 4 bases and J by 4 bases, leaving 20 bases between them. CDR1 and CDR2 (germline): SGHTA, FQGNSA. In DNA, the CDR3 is TGTGCCAGCAGCTATAGTGGGCTAGCAAATGGGTACGAGCAGTACTTC. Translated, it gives CASSYSGLANGYEQYF.

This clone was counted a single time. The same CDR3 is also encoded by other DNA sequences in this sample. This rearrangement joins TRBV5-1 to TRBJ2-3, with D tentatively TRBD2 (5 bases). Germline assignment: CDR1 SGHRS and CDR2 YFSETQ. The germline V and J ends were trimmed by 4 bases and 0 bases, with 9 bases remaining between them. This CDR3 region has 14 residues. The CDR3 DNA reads TGCGCCAGCAGCGGAGGTACTAGCACAGATACGCAGTATTTT. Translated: CASSGGTSTDTQYF. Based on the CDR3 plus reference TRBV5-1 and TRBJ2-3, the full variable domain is KAGVTQTPRYLIKTRGQQVTLSCSPISGHRSVSWYQQTPGQGLQFLFEYFSETQRNKGNFPGRFSGRQFSNSRSEMNVSTLELGDSALYLCASSGGTSTDTQYFGPGTRLTVL.

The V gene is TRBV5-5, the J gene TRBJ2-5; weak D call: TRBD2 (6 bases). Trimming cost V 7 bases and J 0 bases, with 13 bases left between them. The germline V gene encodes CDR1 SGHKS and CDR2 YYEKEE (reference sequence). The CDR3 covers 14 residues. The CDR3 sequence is CASGPGDYQETQYF. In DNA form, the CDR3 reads TGTGCCAGCGGCCCGGGGGACTACCAAGAGACCCAGTACTTC.